The entry below gives a single TCR beta chain sequence along with its context. These data originate in a study of neurological immune-mediated disorders. Every sequencing run generated over 180 million TCR-beta sequences from 15-18 subjects. TCRdb redid the calling of the 5' RACE reads with MiXCR, one entry per CDR3 protein. Here the sample spans 50,000 or so distinct CDR3 sequences, roughly 26% being singletons. The CDR3 length is 13 residues. Per germline, CDR1 ENHRY and CDR2 SYGVKD. V lost 9 bases to trimming and J lost 0 bases, with 11 bases between them. The receptor's source is a woman aged 70-85 years in good health. The sequenced sample consisted of PBMCs. The chain has TRBV10-3 and TRBJ1-2; D possibly corresponds to TRBD1 (5 bases). CDR3 DNA: TGTGCCATACGACAGAGCGCTAACTATGGCTACACCTTC. This sequence encodes CAIRQSANYGYTF.